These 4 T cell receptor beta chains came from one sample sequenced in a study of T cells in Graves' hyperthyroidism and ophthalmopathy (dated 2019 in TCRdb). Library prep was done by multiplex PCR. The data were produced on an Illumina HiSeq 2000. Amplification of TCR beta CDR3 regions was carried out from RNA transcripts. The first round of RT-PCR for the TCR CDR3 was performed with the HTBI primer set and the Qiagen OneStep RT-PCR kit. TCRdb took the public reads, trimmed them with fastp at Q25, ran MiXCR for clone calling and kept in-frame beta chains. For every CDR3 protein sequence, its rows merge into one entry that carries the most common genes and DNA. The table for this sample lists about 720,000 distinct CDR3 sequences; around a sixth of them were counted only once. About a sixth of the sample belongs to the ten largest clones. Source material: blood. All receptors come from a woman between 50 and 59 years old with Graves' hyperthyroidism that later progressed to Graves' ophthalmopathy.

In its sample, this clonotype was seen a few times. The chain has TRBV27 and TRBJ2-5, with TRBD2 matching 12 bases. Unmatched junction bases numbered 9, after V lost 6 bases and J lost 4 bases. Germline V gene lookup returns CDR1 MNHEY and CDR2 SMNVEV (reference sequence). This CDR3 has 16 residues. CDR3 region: CASSPLTSGGPETQYF. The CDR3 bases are TGTGCCAGCAGCCCCCTGACTAGCGGGGGCCCAGAGACCCAGTACTTC.

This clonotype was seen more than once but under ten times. The chain's CDR3 is CSARGGVMRNYGYTF. CDR3 in DNA: TGCAGTGCTAGAGGGGGGGTTATGCGGAACTATGGCTACACCTTC. The rearrangement uses TRBV20-1 and TRBJ1-2; possible D gene TRBD1, 5 bases. The germline V and J ends were trimmed by 1 base and 2 bases, with 14 bases remaining between them. This CDR3 contains 15 residues. In germline, CDR1 is DFQATT, CDR2 SNEGSKA (reference sequence).

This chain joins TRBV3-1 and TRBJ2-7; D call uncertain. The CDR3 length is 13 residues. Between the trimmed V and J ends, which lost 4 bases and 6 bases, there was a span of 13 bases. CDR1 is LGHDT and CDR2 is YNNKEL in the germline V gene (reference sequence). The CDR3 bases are TGTGCCAGCAGCCCTTCCGCGGATTCCGAGCAGTACTTC. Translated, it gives CASSPSADSEQYF.

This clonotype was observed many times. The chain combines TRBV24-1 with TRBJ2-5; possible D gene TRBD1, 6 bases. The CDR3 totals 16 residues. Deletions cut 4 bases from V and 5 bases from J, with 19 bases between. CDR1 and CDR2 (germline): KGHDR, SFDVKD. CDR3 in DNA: TGTGCCACCAGTGACTCAGACAGGAGCAAAGGGGAGACCCAGTACTTC. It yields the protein CATSDSDRSKGETQYF.